Each of the 17 T cell receptor beta chains below was sequenced from the same sample in a study of cytomegalovirus exposure and HLA in healthy donors. The study ran its PCR with 60 Vbeta and 13 Jbeta primers. Clones were read by immunoSEQ multiplex PCR, and TCRdb kept only the in-frame ones, dropping some. The sample carries 250,000 to 300,000 clones, about 90% recorded once. The specimen was PBMCs. Receptors originate from a girl aged 2 to 9 in good health and CMV-seronegative.

The genes are TRBV27 and TRBJ2-1, with 7 positions matching TRBD1. J was trimmed by 4 bases and V by 4 bases; bases with no gene match: 16. The CDR3 is 18 amino acids. Germline loops: CDR1 MNHEY, CDR2 SMNVEV (reference sequence). The CDR3 loop is CASSSPARGQRRYNEQFF. In DNA form, the CDR3 reads TGTGCCAGCAGTTCCCCCGCGAGGGGGCAAAGACGTTACAATGAGCAGTTCTTC.

The chain carries TRBV9 and TRBJ2-3; D not resolved. Trimming stripped 3 bases from V and 2 bases from J, with 13 bases between. This CDR3 is 15 amino acids long. Germline V CDR1 and CDR2: SGDLS, YYNGEE. The CDR3 here is CASSGSGEPTDTQYF. The CDR3 nucleotides read TGTGCCAGCAGCGGATCCGGTGAGCCCACAGATACGCAGTATTTT.

A remark on this clone: Relative to the germline gene, one junction end is altered; a read error may explain this. This chain connects TRBV7-9 to TRBJ2-5, with a weak D call TRBD2 (5 bases). CDR1 SEHNR and CDR2 FQNEAQ come from the germline V gene (reference sequence). The CDR3 spans 15 residues. DNA of the CDR3: TGTTCCAGCAGCTTAGCGCGAGTAGTCCAAGAGACCCAGTACTTC. This sequence encodes CSSSLARVVQETQYF.

This chain links TRBV27 with TRBJ1-1, with D hard to call. The V end lost 4 bases, the J end lost 8 bases, and 11 bases lay between the germline ends. Germline V gene lookup returns CDR1 MNHEY and CDR2 SMNVEV (reference sequence). This CDR3 has 12 amino acids. DNA for the CDR3: TGTGCCAGCAGTTCCGGGAAGAAAGAAGCTTTCTTT. Translated, it gives CASSSGKKEAFF.

The chain is built from TRBV14 and TRBJ1-5; D gene uncertain. Germline V gene lookup returns CDR1 SGHDN and CDR2 FVKESK. V was shortened by 3 bases and J by 1 base, with 7 bases between the two germline ends. The CDR3 covers 14 residues. CDR3 residues: CASSQAGSNQPQHF. CDR3 sequence (DNA): TGTGCCAGCAGCCAGGCCGGGAGCAATCAGCCCCAGCATTTT.

The J gene is TRBJ1-1, the V gene TRBV18, with 8 bases fitting TRBD1. This CDR3 comprises 14 residues. The V segment lost 2 bases and the J segment 5 bases; nucleotides outside the gene matches: 4. The germline CDR1 and CDR2 sequences are KGHSH and LQKENI. CDR3 loop: CASSPDRGMTEAFF. The CDR3 DNA reads TGTGCCAGCTCACCAGACAGGGGAATGACTGAAGCTTTCTTT.

The V gene is TRBV18, the J gene TRBJ2-7; D ambiguous. V lost 2 bases, J lost 6 bases, and 11 bases lay in between. The CDR3 contains 13 residues. Germline V gene lookup returns CDR1 KGHSH and CDR2 LQKENI. CDR3 sequence reads: CASSPGSGAEQYF. CDR3 in DNA: TGTGCCAGCTCACCAGGGTCAGGTGCCGAGCAGTACTTC.

This sequence joins TRBV4-1 and TRBJ2-5; 8 bases are shared with TRBD1. The trim removed 4 bases at V and 4 bases at J, leaving 5 bases unmatched. The CDR3 is 14 amino acids. CDR1 and CDR2 (germline): MGHRA, YSYEKL. The CDR3 protein is CASSLGQGIETQYF. The CDR3 coding sequence is TGCGCCAGCAGCCTCGGACAGGGAATAGAGACCCAGTACTTC.

The CDR3 DNA sequence: TGTGCCAGCAGTTTGGCGGGGCCAAACTATGGCTACACCTTC. This translates into CASSLAGPNYGYTF. This chain uses TRBV28 with TRBJ1-2; D might be TRBD1 (5 bases). V lost 3 bases to trimming and J lost 2 bases, with 10 bases between them. Germline values: CDR1 MDHEN, CDR2 SYDVKM. The CDR3 contains 14 residues.

The V call is TRBV19, the J call TRBJ1-1; 8 nucleotides align to TRBD1. Germline assignment: CDR1 LNHDA and CDR2 SQIVND (reference sequence). J was trimmed by 1 base and V by 8 bases; bases with no gene match: 3. The CDR3 has 13 amino acids. In nucleotides, the CDR3 is TGTGCCAGTGGACAGGGAAGGAACACTGAAGCTTTCTTT. Protein sequence: CASGQGRNTEAFF.

Comments on this clone: The junction does not match germline at one end; this may be a read error. V and J are TRBV7-9 and TRBJ2-1; TRBD2 matches at 9 bases. The CDR3 length is 16 residues. CDR1 and CDR2 (germline): SEHNR, FQNEAQ (reference sequence). The CDR3 here is CSSSLSGSEVSDEQFF. CDR3 DNA: TGTTCCAGCAGCCTTAGCGGGAGTGAGGTTTCAGATGAGCAGTTCTTC.

The CDR3 sequence is CASREREGRETQYF. The CDR3 coding sequence is TGTGCCAGCAGAGAGCGGGAGGGCCGGGAGACCCAGTACTTC. The rearrangement links TRBV7-2 to TRBJ2-5; TRBD2 matches at 10 bases. V gave up 6 bases and J gave up 5 bases; unmatched junction bases: 6. Germline CDR1 reads SGHTA; CDR2 reads FQGNSA. This CDR3 has 14 amino acids. Full variable domain (missing parts from reference TRBV7-2 and TRBJ2-5): GAGVSQSPSNKVTEKGKDVELRCDPISGHTALYWYRQSLGQGLEFLIYFQGNSAPDKSGLPSDRFSAERTGGSVSTLTIQRTQQEDSAVYLCASREREGRETQYFGPGTRLLVL.

V gene TRBV30 combines with J gene TRBJ2-1; D is perhaps TRBD1 (5 bases). The germline CDR1 and CDR2 sequences are GTSNPN and SVGIG (reference sequence). V was pared by 5 bases and J by 9 bases, with 11 bases between. The CDR3 is 11 amino acids. The CDR3 sequence: CAWRGASEQFF. CDR3 nucleotide sequence: TGTGCCTGGCGTGGGGCGAGTGAGCAGTTCTTC.

J is TRBJ2-2 and V is TRBV7-2, with D possibly being TRBD2 (5 bases). The CDR3 runs 16 residues. CDR1 and CDR2 (germline): SGHTA, FQGNSA. V was cut by 5 bases and J by 0 bases, with 13 bases left in between. CDR3 bases: TGTGCCAGCAGCCCCGAGGGCGGCGCGAACACCGGGGAGCTGTTTTTT. Its protein is CASSPEGGANTGELFF.

The chain employs TRBV7-9 and TRBJ1-1, with TRBD1 matching 8 bases. Germline V gives CDR1 SEHNR, CDR2 FQNEAQ (reference sequence). This CDR3 is 14 amino acids long. V dropped 5 bases and J dropped 0; count of bases not matched to a gene: 2. The CDR3, as DNA: TGTGCCAGCAGCCTGGACAGGGTGAACACTGAAGCTTTCTTT. It yields the protein CASSLDRVNTEAFF. The whole variable domain, remainder taken from reference TRBV7-9 and TRBJ1-1, is DTGVSQNPRHKITKRGQNVTFRCDPISEHNRLYWYRQTLGQGPEFLTYFQNEAQLEKSRLLSDRFSAERPKGSFSTLEIQRTEQGDSAMYLCASSLDRVNTEAFFGQGTRLTVV.

Here the CDR3 reads CASSPPTGMNTEAFF. CDR3 nucleotide sequence: TGTGCCAGCAGCCCTCCGACAGGCATGAACACTGAAGCTTTCTTT. The rearrangement uses TRBV7-9 and TRBJ1-1; possible D gene TRBD1, 6 bases. Looked up from germline, CDR1 is SEHNR and CDR2 is FQNEAQ (reference sequence). V lost 5 bases to trimming and J lost 0 bases, with 13 bases between them. This CDR3 spans 15 amino acids.

V and J are TRBV2 and TRBJ2-1, with 9 bases lining up with TRBD2. This CDR3 comprises 14 residues. Germline CDR1 is SNHLY and CDR2 is FYNNEI. Germline trimming cut 7 bases from V and 5 bases from J; bases unmatched to any gene: 6. Written as DNA, the CDR3 is TGTGCCAGCACCGGACTAGCGACACACAATGAGCAGTTCTTC. Translating it yields CASTGLATHNEQFF.